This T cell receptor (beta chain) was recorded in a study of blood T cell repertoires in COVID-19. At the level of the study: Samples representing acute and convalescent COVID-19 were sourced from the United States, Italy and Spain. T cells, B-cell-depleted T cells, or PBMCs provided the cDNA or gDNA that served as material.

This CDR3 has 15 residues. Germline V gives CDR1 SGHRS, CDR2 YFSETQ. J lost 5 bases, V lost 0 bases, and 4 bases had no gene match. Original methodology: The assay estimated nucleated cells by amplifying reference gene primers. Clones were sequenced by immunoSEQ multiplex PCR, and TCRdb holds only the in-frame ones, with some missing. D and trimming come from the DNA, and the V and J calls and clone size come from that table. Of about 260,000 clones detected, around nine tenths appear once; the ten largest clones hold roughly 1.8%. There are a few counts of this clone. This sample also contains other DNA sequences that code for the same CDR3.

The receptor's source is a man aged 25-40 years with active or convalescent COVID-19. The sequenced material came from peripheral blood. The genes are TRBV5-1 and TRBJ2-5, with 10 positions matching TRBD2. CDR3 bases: TGCGCCAGCAGCTTGGTTCTAGCGGGGGAGGAGACCCAGTACTTC. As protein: CASSLVLAGEETQYF.